The 24 T cell receptor beta chains below were found in one sample sequenced in a study of blood T cell repertoires in COVID-19. The repertoire was sequenced with immunoSEQ multiplex PCR; TCRdb's copy has only in-frame clones and lacks some. The profile covers roughly 180,000 clones, with about 86% appearing a single time and nearly 8.5% taken by the ten largest. Specimen: peripheral blood. These TCRs come from a man aged 55 to 69 with acute or convalescent COVID-19.

This rearrangement joins TRBV25-1 to TRBJ2-7; no definite D call. Per germline, CDR1 MGHDK and CDR2 SYGVNS. V gave up 4 bases and J gave up 3 bases, with 10 bases separating them. The CDR3 is 13 amino acids. The CDR3 spells CASSGAPFYEQYF. The CDR3 region has the DNA TGTGCCAGCAGTGGAGCCCCTTTCTACGAGCAGTACTTC.

The chain employs TRBV29-1 and TRBJ1-5; TRBD1 matches at 9 bases. Germline V gene data show CDR1 as SQVTM and CDR2 as ANQGSEA. V dropped 6 bases and J dropped 5; count of bases not matched to a gene: 11. The CDR3 has 15 residues. As DNA, the CDR3 is TGCAGCGTGCGGACAGGGGCCAGCAGCGATCAGCCCCAGCATTTT. As protein: CSVRTGASSDQPQHF. Combining the CDR3 with reference TRBV29-1 and TRBJ1-5 gives the whole variable domain SAVISQKPSRDICQRGTSLTIQCQVDSQVTMMFWYRQQPGQSLTLIATANQGSEATYESGFVIDKFPISRPNLTFSTLTVSNMSPEDSSIYLCSVRTGASSDQPQHFGDGTRLSIL.

The chain joins TRBV28 to TRBJ1-2, with D maybe TRBD1 (6 bases). Deletions cut 5 bases from V and 0 bases from J, with 7 bases between. Germline CDR1 reads MDHEN; CDR2 reads SYDVKM. There are 13 residues in the CDR3. Here the CDR3 reads CASSGDTNYGYTF. CDR3 nucleotide sequence: TGTGCCAGCAGTGGGGACACTAACTATGGCTACACCTTC.

The chain carries TRBV30 and TRBJ1-2; tentatively, D is TRBD1 (6 bases). Trimming left V 2 bases short and J 4 bases short, with 17 bases between. This CDR3 comprises 15 residues. The V gene's germline CDR1 is GTSNPN and CDR2 SVGIG (reference sequence). The CDR3 reads CAWSRGDMGIYGYTF. DNA for the CDR3: TGTGCCTGGAGTCGTGGGGACATGGGAATCTATGGCTACACCTTC.

The chain is built from TRBV28 and TRBJ1-3, with TRBD1 matching over 7 bases. Trimming at V came to 5 bases and at J to 0 bases, leaving 7 bases not matched to a gene. The CDR3 has 16 residues. From germline, CDR1 is MDHEN and CDR2 SYDVKM. The CDR3 region is CASSLTWDSSGNTIYF. The CDR3 DNA is TGTGCCAGCAGTCTTACCTGGGACAGCTCTGGAAACACCATATATTTT.

This clone was observed a single time. This chain connects TRBV10-3 to TRBJ1-1; TRBD1 agrees at 12 bases. V trimming: 9 bases; J trimming: 1 base; junction bases outside the gene matches: 24. Germline assignment: CDR1 ENHRY and CDR2 SYGVKD. The CDR3 runs 21 residues. DNA for the CDR3: TGTGCCATTACTCGAAGACCCGGGACAGGGGGCTCAAATGAGGCGAACACTGAAGCTTTCTTT. Its protein is CAITRRPGTGGSNEANTEAFF.

The chain recombines TRBV20-1 with TRBJ1-5; no clear D. The length of the CDR3 is 14 residues. CDR1 is DFQATT, CDR2 SNEGSKA, per germline (reference sequence). Trimming took off 3 bases at V and 0 bases at J, with 9 bases between the two ends. The CDR3 is CSASGRYSNQPQHF. In DNA form, the CDR3 reads TGCAGTGCTAGTGGCCGGTATAGCAATCAGCCCCAGCATTTT.

The chain carries TRBV29-1 and TRBJ1-6, with 9 bases matching TRBD1. The trim removed 5 bases at V and 5 bases at J, leaving 1 base unmatched. The V gene's germline CDR1 is SQVTM and CDR2 ANQGSEA. There are 13 residues in the CDR3. Written as DNA, the CDR3 is TGCAGCGTTCGGACAGGGGATAATTCACCCCTCCACTTT. Translation gives CSVRTGDNSPLHF.

This chain uses TRBV19 with TRBJ2-2; D might be TRBD2 (5 bases). The CDR3 totals 14 residues. V dropped 10 bases and J dropped 5 bases, with 17 bases sitting between them. The germline V gene has CDR1 LNHDA and CDR2 SQIVND (reference sequence). The CDR3 is CATPRIGRTGELFF. In DNA, the CDR3 is TGTGCCACTCCCAGGATTGGGAGAACCGGGGAGCTGTTTTTT.

The chain joins TRBV28 to TRBJ2-5; 9 nucleotides align to TRBD1. The CDR3 extends over 14 amino acids. V dropped 6 bases and J dropped 5; count of bases not matched to a gene: 7. Per the germline V gene, CDR1 is MDHEN and CDR2 is SYDVKM. CDR3 DNA sequence: TGTGCCAGCAGCCCCACAGGGGGCAGTGAGACCCAGTACTTC. Protein: CASSPTGGSETQYF.

The rearrangement links TRBV23-1 to TRBJ2-3; a weak D match, TRBD1 (6 bases). TRBV23-1 is recorded as an ORF, its role being uncertain. This CDR3 contains 11 residues. Trimming removed 7 bases from V and 5 bases from J, with 7 bases in between. The CDR3 coding sequence is TGCGCCAGCAAGGGGGTAGATACGCAGTATTTT. Encoded protein: CASKGVDTQYF.

The rearrangement uses TRBV3-1 (or the pseudogene TRBV3-2) and TRBJ1-3; D ambiguous. This CDR3 is built from 17 residues. Trimming left V 3 bases short and J 0 bases short, with 15 bases between. The germline V gene has CDR1 LGHDT and CDR2 YNNKEL (reference sequence). The CDR3 loop reads CASSHQSRVPSGNTIYF. In DNA form, the CDR3 reads TGTGCCAGCAGCCACCAAAGCCGAGTTCCCTCTGGAAACACCATATATTTT.

The chain couples TRBV2 to TRBJ2-7, with 11 bases that match TRBD2. The CDR3 runs to 14 residues. J lost 0 bases, V lost 5 bases, and 0 bases had no gene match. Germline loops: CDR1 SNHLY, CDR2 FYNNEI. Written as DNA, the CDR3 is TGTGCCAGCAGTACTAGCGGGAGCTCCTACGAGCAGTACTTC. It specifies CASSTSGSSYEQYF. Filled out from reference TRBV2 and TRBJ2-7, the complete variable domain reads EPEVTQTPSHQVTQMGQEVILRCVPISNHLYFYWYRQILGQKVEFLVSFYNNEISEKSEIFDDQFSVERPDGSNFTLKIRSTKLEDSAMYFCASSTSGSSYEQYFGPGTRLTVT.

CDR3 sequence (DNA): TGCGCCAGCAGCTCGACAGGGGGCGAAGAGACCCAGTACTTC. Translation gives CASSSTGGEETQYF. This chain connects TRBV5-1 to TRBJ2-5; 10 bases line up with TRBD1. The junction had 2 bases not matched to a gene; V was cut back by 3 bases and J by 3 bases. Germline assignment: CDR1 SGHRS and CDR2 YFSETQ. This CDR3 comprises 14 residues.

This clone showed up just once. The chain has TRBV5-1 and TRBJ1-4; D call uncertain. Germline V gene lookup returns CDR1 SGHRS and CDR2 YFSETQ. The CDR3 is 14 amino acids. V dropped 2 bases and J dropped 5 bases, with 10 bases sitting between them. The CDR3 bases are TGCGCCAGCAGCTTCAACAGTCGAAATGAAAAACTGTTTTTT. It yields the protein CASSFNSRNEKLFF.

The chain uses TRBV24-1 and TRBJ1-3, with 8 bases matching TRBD1. The CDR3 has 17 amino acids. J was trimmed by 4 bases and V by 1 base; bases with no gene match: 8. Germline V CDR1 and CDR2: KGHDR, SFDVKD. CDR3 sequence: CATSDFSDRVEGNTIYF. In nucleotides, the CDR3 is TGTGCCACCAGTGATTTCTCGGACAGGGTAGAGGGAAACACCATATATTTT.

Concerning this clone: Other DNA sequences within the sample encode an identical CDR3. This chain joins TRBV18 and TRBJ1-2; no definite D call. Germline V CDR1 and CDR2: KGHSH, LQKENI. V was shortened by 6 bases and J by 0 bases, with 8 bases between the two germline ends. The CDR3 extends over 13 amino acids. Here the CDR3 DNA reads TGTGCCAGCTCCCCCGGTTCTAACTATGGCTACACCTTC. This sequence encodes CASSPGSNYGYTF.

This chain links TRBV29-1 with TRBJ1-2; 8 bases align to TRBD1. CDR3 size: 13 residues. The ends lost 6 bases at V and 3 bases at J; junction bases unmatched: 6. Germline lookup yields CDR1 SQVTM and CDR2 ANQGSEA. In DNA form, the CDR3 reads TGCAGCGTACCATCGGACAGGGACTATGGCTACACCTTC. It codes for CSVPSDRDYGYTF.

This CDR3 is CAWNGNTEAFF. The CDR3 coding sequence is TGTGCCTGGAACGGTAACACTGAAGCTTTCTTT. The V call is TRBV30, the J call TRBJ1-1; D gene unclear. This CDR3 spans 11 amino acids. The germline V gene has CDR1 GTSNPN and CDR2 SVGIG (reference sequence). V was trimmed by 4 bases and J by 2 bases, leaving 5 bases between them.

CDR3 bases: TGCGCCAGCAGCTTGAGTCCGGGACTAGCGGACCACAATGAGCAGTTCTTC. Translation: CASSLSPGLADHNEQFF. The chain carries TRBV5-1 and TRBJ2-1; 11 nucleotides line up with TRBD2. Germline V lookup: CDR1 SGHRS, CDR2 YFSETQ. The CDR3 has 17 residues. Unmatched junction bases numbered 8, after V lost 1 base and J lost 5 bases.

The CDR3 DNA sequence: TGTGCCAGCACCCGAACCGGGACAAATCAGCCCCAGCATTTT. Translating gives CASTRTGTNQPQHF. This chain joins TRBV27 and TRBJ1-5; weak D call: TRBD1 (6 bases). V gave up 7 bases and J gave up 4 bases, with 14 bases separating them. The CDR3 contains 14 residues. CDR1 MNHEY and CDR2 SMNVEV come from the germline V gene (reference sequence).

The CDR3 protein is CASKDRVVGQPQHF. CDR3 DNA sequence: TGTGCCAGTAAAGACAGGGTGGTCGGTCAGCCCCAGCATTTT. The genes are TRBV19 and TRBJ1-5, with 7 bases identical to TRBD1. V dropped 7 bases and J dropped 6; count of bases not matched to a gene: 9. This CDR3 has 14 residues. In germline, CDR1 is LNHDA, CDR2 SQIVND (reference sequence).

This chain links TRBV19 with TRBJ2-7; perhaps TRBD1 as D (5 bases). V lost 6 bases and J lost 5, with 14 bases in between. Germline assignment: CDR1 LNHDA and CDR2 SQIVND (reference sequence). This CDR3 comprises 13 residues. The CDR3 DNA is TGTGCCAGTAGCGAGGACATGGTCCACGAGCAGTACTTC. This codes for CASSEDMVHEQYF.

The gene calls are TRBV3-1 (or the pseudogene TRBV3-2) and TRBJ2-7, with D perhaps matching TRBD2 (6 bases). Germline CDR1 and CDR2: LGHDT and YNNKEL (reference sequence). The V end was cut by 4 bases, the J end by 4 bases, with 11 bases between. The length of the CDR3 is 13 residues. CDR3 loop: CASSLLASYEQYF. CDR3 nucleotides: TGTGCCAGCAGCCTGCTAGCGAGTTACGAGCAGTACTTC.